Listed below are T cell receptor beta chains from one sample, sequenced in a study of blood T cell repertoires in COVID-19. Produced via immunoSEQ multiplex PCR; TCRdb's table is partial and in-frame only. The table has some 180,000 clones, approximately 80% seen once. Sequencing used peripheral blood. The receptors originated from a woman aged 35 to 49 with COVID-19, enrolled during active disease. Each CDR3 is given with its conserved first and last residue. The D gene is left open where the match is weak. The size of a clone is reported for some rows only, either as once, few or many, or as a class for expanded clones.

V gene	clone size	D gene	J gene	CDR3 protein
TRBV29-1	NA	TRBD1	TRBJ1-2	CSVESQGAYGYTF
TRBV2	NA	TRBD1	TRBJ2-2	CASRYRGHTGELFF
TRBV2	once	TRBD1	TRBJ1-1	CASPARTGWVF
TRBV4-1	NA	TRBD1	TRBJ1-1	CASSQDRWDSRTEAFF
TRBV10-1	NA	TRBD1	TRBJ2-1	CASSPDREHYNEQFF
TRBV27	NA	TRBD2	TRBJ2-7	CASSFRLAGPSSYEQYF
TRBV29-1	NA	NA	TRBJ2-7	CSVVRQYEQYF
TRBV27	NA	TRBD1	TRBJ2-2	CASRGQGYITGELFF
TRBV4-1	NA	NA	TRBJ1-5	CASSPPSDRNNQPQHF
TRBV11-2	NA	NA	TRBJ1-2	CASSPGLRYGYTF
TRBV12-3/TRBV12-4	NA	NA	TRBJ2-7	CASSGLYEQYF
TRBV7-3	NA	NA	TRBJ2-1	CASSFGGNPYNEQFF
TRBV5-1	NA	TRBD2	TRBJ2-2	CASRRGTMNTGELFF
TRBV6-5	NA	TRBD2	TRBJ2-5	CASSYATGGGQETQYF
TRBV15	NA	TRBD1	TRBJ1-4	CATSQGQGGEKLFF
TRBV12-5	NA	TRBD2	TRBJ2-7	CASGPSGGPREQYF
TRBV24-1	NA	NA	TRBJ1-1	CATRKLYGKNTEAFF
TRBV6-5	once	NA	TRBJ1-4	CASRRRQHNEKLFF
TRBV7-3	few	NA	TRBJ2-7	CASSDTYSYEQYF
TRBV3-1/TRBV3-2	NA	TRBD2	TRBJ2-3	CASSIYSGSTDTQYF
TRBV9	NA	TRBD2	TRBJ2-3	CASSVAVGREPSDTQYF
TRBV7-6	few	TRBD2	TRBJ2-1	CASSLGASGVYNEQFF
TRBV6-1	few	TRBD1	TRBJ2-7	CASSEIDATGPYEQYF
TRBV5-4	NA	NA	TRBJ1-2	CASSLDPGSYGYTF
TRBV28	NA	TRBD1	TRBJ2-2	CASSPSRQGTGELFF
TRBV12-3/TRBV12-4	few	NA	TRBJ1-2	CASHPRGAQGYTF
TRBV19	NA	NA	TRBJ1-1	CASRRRRMNTEAFF
TRBV13	NA	TRBD1	TRBJ2-7	CASSSRDRGDEQYF
TRBV6-1	NA	TRBD1	TRBJ1-2	CASSEVDRGRPSRSNYGYTF
TRBV24-1	NA	NA	TRBJ2-3	CATSDWGLTDTQYF
TRBV5-1	NA	NA	TRBJ2-2	CASSLAPGSGTGELFF
TRBV19	NA	NA	TRBJ1-2	CASSMSRLLLTF
TRBV7-9	once	NA	TRBJ2-7	CASSFGTLAYEQYF
TRBV9	NA	NA	TRBJ2-2	CASSAKGAGSPDTGELFF
TRBV19	NA	NA	TRBJ2-1	CARVGGYNEQFF
TRBV4-1	NA	NA	TRBJ1-1	CASSQGGLEAFF
TRBV5-5	NA	NA	TRBJ1-2	CASSLTGIEHGYTF
TRBV5-1	NA	TRBD1	TRBJ2-5	CASFARTGAETQYF
TRBV5-1	NA	NA	TRBJ1-2	CASSLEGKHGYTF
TRBV24-1	many	NA	TRBJ1-2	CAAGPGTTGYGYTF
TRBV6-2/TRBV6-3	NA	NA	TRBJ1-1	CASSSRGNTEAFF
TRBV19	NA	NA	TRBJ1-2	CASSPAGSDGYTF
TRBV5-1	few	TRBD1	TRBJ1-1	CASSGPGTVWGTEAFF
TRBV29-1	NA	NA	TRBJ1-3	CSAGDNTIYF
TRBV28	NA	TRBD1	TRBJ2-7	CAISHSPWTGPYEQYF
TRBV10-3	NA	TRBD2	TRBJ2-5	CAISDWTSGAETQYF
TRBV3-1/TRBV3-2	NA	NA	TRBJ1-5	CASSQDGGGAQHF
TRBV29-1	NA	TRBD1	TRBJ2-7	CSVEDSGTGSEEQYF
TRBV7-7	NA	NA	TRBJ2-2	CASSPGAGELFF
TRBV18	few	NA	TRBJ2-7	CASSRETFAYEQYF
TRBV2	NA	TRBD2	TRBJ2-1	CASLFEPGRDEQFF
TRBV19	few	NA	TRBJ1-5	CASSRGNQPQHF
TRBV3-1/TRBV3-2	NA	TRBD1	TRBJ1-5	CASGQGSNQPQHF
TRBV19	once	NA	TRBJ2-4	CASSARQEAKNIQYF
TRBV5-1	NA	TRBD1	TRBJ1-6	CASSRQGASSYNSPLHF
TRBV19	NA	TRBD1	TRBJ1-5	CASSIFGGQSNQPQHF
TRBV19	NA	TRBD2	TRBJ2-2	CASSGLAANTGELFF